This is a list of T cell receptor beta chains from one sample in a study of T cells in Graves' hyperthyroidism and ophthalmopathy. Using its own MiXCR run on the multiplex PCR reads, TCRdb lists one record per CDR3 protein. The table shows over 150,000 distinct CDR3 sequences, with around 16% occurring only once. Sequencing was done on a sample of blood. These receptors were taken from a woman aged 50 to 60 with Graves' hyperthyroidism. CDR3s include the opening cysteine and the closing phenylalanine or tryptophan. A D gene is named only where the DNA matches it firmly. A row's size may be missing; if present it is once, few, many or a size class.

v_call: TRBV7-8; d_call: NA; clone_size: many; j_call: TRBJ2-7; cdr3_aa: CASSPGTESYEQYF; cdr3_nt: TGTGCCAGCAGCCCCGGGACGGAGAGCTACGAGCAGTACTTC
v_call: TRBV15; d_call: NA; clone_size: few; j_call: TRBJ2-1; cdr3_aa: CATSRGPPVGGLSNEQFF; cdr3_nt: TGTGCCACCAGCAGAGGGCCGCCAGTTGGGGGTCTTAGCAATGAGCAGTTCTTC
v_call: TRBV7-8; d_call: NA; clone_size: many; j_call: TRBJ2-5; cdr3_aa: CASTGGAYQETQYF; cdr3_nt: TGTGCCAGCACTGGCGGAGCGTACCAAGAGACCCAGTACTTC
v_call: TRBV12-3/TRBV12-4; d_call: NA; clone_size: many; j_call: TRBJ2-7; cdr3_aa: CASSFSADEQYF; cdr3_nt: TGTGCCAGCAGTTTCTCGGCAGACGAGCAGTACTTC
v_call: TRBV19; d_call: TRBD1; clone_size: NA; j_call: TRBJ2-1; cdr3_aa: CASSGRQGFLGNEQFF; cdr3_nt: TGTGCCAGTAGTGGCCGACAGGGTTTTCTTGGCAATGAGCAGTTCTTC
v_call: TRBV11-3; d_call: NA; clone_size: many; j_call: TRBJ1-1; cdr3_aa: CASSFQHRAMNTEAFF; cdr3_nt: TGTGCCAGCAGCTTCCAACACAGGGCTATGAACACTGAAGCTTTCTTT
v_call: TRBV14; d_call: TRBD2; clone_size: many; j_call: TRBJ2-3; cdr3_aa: CASSRGGGRSTDTQYF; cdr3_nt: TGTGCCAGCAGCCGTGGCGGGGGGCGAAGCACAGATACGCAGTATTTT
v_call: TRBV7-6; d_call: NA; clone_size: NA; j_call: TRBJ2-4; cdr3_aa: CASSEVEAGIQYF; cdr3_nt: TGTGCCAGCAGCGAGGTGGAGGCTGGCATTCAGTACTTC
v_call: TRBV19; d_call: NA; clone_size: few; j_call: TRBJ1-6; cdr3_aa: CASRTNRVGDSPLHF; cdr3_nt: TGTGCCAGTAGAACAAACAGGGTAGGAGATTCACCCCTCCACTTT
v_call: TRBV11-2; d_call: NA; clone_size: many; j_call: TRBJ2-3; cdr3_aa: CASKSGPPDTQYF; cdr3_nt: TGTGCCAGCAAATCCGGGCCCCCAGATACGCAGTATTTT
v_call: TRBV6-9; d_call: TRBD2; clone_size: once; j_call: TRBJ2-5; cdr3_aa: CASSFSLAGLIQETQYF; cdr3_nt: TGTGCCAGCAGTTTCTCACTAGCGGGACTCATCCAAGAGACCCAGTACTTC
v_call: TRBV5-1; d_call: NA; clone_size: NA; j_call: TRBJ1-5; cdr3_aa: CASSLLQPQHF; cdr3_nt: TGCGCCAGCAGCTTGCTACAGCCCCAGCATTTT
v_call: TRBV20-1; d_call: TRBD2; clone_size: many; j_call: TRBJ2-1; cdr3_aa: CSARVAGGSNEQFF; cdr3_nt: TGCAGTGCGAGGGTTGCGGGAGGATCCAATGAGCAGTTCTTC
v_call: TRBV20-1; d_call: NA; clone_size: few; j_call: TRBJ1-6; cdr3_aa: CSARDIAIYNSPLHF; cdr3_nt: TGCAGTGCTAGAGATATTGCCATATATAATTCACCCCTCCACTTT
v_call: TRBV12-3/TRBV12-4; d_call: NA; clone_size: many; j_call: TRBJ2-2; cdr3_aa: CASIRGPWGTGELFF; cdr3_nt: TGTGCCAGCATCCGGGGTCCTTGGGGCACCGGGGAGCTGTTTTTT
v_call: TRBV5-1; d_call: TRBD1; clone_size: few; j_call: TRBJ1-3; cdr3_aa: CASSPDGQGSGNTIYF; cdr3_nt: TGCGCCAGCAGCCCGGACGGACAGGGCTCTGGAAACACCATATATTTT
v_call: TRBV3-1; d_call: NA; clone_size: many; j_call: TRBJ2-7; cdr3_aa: CASSLHYEQYF; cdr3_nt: TGTGCCAGCAGCCTCCACTACGAGCAGTACTTC
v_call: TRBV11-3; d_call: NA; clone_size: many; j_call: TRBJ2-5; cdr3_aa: CASTREGAIRTQYF; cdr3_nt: TGTGCCAGCACCCGGGAGGGGGCAATACGGACCCAGTACTTC
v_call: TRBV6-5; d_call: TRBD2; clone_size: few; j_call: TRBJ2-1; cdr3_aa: CASSYLTSGRVSEQFF; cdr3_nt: TGTGCCAGCAGTTACTTGACTAGCGGGAGAGTAAGTGAGCAGTTCTTC
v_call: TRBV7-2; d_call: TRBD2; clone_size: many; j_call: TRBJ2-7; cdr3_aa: CASSRGLAGVDEQYF; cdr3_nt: TGTGCCAGCAGCCGCGGACTAGCGGGAGTGGACGAGCAGTACTTC
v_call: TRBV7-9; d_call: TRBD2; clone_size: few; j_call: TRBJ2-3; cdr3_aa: CASSLVPGTSGTDTQYF; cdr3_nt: TGTGCCAGCAGCTTAGTCCCCGGGACTAGCGGCACAGATACGCAGTATTTT
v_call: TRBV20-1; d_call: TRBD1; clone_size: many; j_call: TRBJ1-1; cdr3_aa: CSARAGGSGTEAFF; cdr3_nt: TGCAGTGCTAGGGCAGGGGGCTCGGGCACTGAAGCTTTCTTT
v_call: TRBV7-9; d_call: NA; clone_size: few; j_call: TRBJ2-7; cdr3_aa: CASSSTEEQYF; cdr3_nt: TGTGCCAGCAGCTCGACAGAAGAGCAGTACTTC
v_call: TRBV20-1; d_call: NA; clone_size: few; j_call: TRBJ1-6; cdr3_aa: CSASNRQNSPLHF; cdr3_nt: TGCAGTGCTTCTAACCGCCAGAATTCACCCCTCCACTTT
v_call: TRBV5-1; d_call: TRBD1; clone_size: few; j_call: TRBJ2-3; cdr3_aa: CASSTDRGNTQYF; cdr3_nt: TGCGCCAGCAGCACCGACAGGGGAAATACGCAGTATTTT
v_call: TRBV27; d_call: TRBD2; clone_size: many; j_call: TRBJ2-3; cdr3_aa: CASSLRLAGGRGDTQYF; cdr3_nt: TGTGCCAGCAGTTTAAGACTAGCGGGAGGGCGAGGAGATACGCAGTATTTT
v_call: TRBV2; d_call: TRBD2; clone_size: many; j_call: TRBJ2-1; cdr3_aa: CASSGRGTSSHNEQFF; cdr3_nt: TGTGCCAGCAGTGGGAGGGGGACTAGCTCCCACAATGAGCAGTTCTTC
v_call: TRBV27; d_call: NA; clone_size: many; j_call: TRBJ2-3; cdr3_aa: CASSFQLADTQYF; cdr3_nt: TGTGCCAGCAGTTTTCAATTAGCGGATACGCAGTATTTT
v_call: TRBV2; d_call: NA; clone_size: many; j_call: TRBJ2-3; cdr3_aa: CASSTRGRITDTQYF; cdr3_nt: TGTGCCAGCAGTACCCGAGGACGGATCACAGATACGCAGTATTTT
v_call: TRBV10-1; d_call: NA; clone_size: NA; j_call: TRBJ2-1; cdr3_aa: CASARAGQDEQFF; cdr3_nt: TGCGCCAGCGCAAGAGCAGGGCAGGATGAGCAGTTCTTC
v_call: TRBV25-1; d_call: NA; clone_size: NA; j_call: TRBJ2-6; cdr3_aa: CASSAYSGANVLTF; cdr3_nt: TGTGCCAGCAGTGCGTACTCTGGGGCCAACGTCCTGACTTTC
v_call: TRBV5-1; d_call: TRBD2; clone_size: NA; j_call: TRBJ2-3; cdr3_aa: CASSTPAGGPDLYTDTQYF; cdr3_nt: TGCGCCAGCAGCACGCCGGCGGGAGGGCCGGATTTGTACACAGATACGCAGTATTTT
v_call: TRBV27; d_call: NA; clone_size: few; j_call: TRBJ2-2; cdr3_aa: CASRGVGAATGELFF; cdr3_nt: TGTGCCAGCAGGGGAGTTGGGGCCGCGACCGGGGAGCTGTTTTTT
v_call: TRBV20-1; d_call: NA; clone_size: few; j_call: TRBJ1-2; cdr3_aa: CGFLGSTTGCTF; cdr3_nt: TGCGGATTCCTAGGGAGTACTACTGGCTGCACCTTC
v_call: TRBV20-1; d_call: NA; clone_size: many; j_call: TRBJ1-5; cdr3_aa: CSARVGARNQPQHF; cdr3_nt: TGCAGTGCTAGAGTGGGGGCGCGCAATCAGCCCCAGCATTTT